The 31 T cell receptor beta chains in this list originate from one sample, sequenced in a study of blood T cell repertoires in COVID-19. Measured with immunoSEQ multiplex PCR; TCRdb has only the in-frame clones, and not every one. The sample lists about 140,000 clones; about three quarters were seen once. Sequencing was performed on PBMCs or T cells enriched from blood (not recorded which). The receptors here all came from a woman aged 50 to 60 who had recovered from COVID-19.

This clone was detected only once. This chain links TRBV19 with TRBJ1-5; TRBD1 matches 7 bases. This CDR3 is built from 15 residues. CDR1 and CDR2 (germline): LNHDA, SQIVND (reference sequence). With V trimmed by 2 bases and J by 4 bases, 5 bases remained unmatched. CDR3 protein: CASSIPRQGNQPQHF. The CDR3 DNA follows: TGTGCCAGTAGTATACCCCGACAGGGTAATCAGCCCCAGCATTTT.

The CDR3 region has the DNA TGTGCCAGCAGTGCTTCCGGGACTCCCACAGATACGCAGTATTTT. This translates into CASSASGTPTDTQYF. The chain recombines TRBV27 with TRBJ2-3; a possible D gene is TRBD2 (6 bases). Deletions cut 5 bases from V and 2 bases from J, with 14 bases between. This CDR3 is 15 amino acids long. CDR1 and CDR2 from the germline V gene are MNHEY and SMNVEV (reference sequence).

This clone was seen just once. CDR3 region: CASSLTGGDNYGYTF. The CDR3 bases are TGCGCCAGCAGCTTGACGGGGGGTGATAACTATGGCTACACCTTC. The rearrangement joins TRBV5-1 to TRBJ1-2; weak D call: TRBD1 (5 bases). CDR3 length equals 15 residues. Germline V gene data show CDR1 as SGHRS and CDR2 as YFSETQ. V lost 1 base and J 1 base, leaving 11 bases between the germline ends.

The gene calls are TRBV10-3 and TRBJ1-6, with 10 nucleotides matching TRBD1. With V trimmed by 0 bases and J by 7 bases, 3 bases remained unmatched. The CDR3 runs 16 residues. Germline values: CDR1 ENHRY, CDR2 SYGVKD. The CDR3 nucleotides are TGTGCCATCAGTGAGTCGGGGACAGGGGACAATTCACCCCTCCACTTT. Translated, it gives CAISESGTGDNSPLHF.

CDR3 nucleotides: TGTGCCAGTACCGAGACAGTTTTCACCGGGGAGCTGTTTTTT. Encoded protein: CASTETVFTGELFF. The V and J genes are TRBV19 and TRBJ2-2; maybe TRBD1 (5 bases). The ends were cut back, 7 bases at V and 4 bases at J, with 13 bases in the middle. The CDR3 totals 14 residues. Germline V gene lookup returns CDR1 LNHDA and CDR2 SQIVND (reference sequence).

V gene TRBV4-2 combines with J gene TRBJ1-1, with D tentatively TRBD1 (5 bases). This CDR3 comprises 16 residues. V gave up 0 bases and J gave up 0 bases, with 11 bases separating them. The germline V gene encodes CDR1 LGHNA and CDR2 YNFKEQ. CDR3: CASSQDPEGLNTEAFF. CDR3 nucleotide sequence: TGTGCCAGCAGCCAAGACCCGGAGGGGTTGAACACTGAAGCTTTCTTT.

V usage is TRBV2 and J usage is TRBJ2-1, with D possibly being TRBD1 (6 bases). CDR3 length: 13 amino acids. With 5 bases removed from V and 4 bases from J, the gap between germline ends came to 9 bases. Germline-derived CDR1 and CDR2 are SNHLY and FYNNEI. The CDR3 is CASSPGQYNEQFF. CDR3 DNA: TGTGCCAGCAGTCCCGGACAGTACAATGAGCAGTTCTTC.

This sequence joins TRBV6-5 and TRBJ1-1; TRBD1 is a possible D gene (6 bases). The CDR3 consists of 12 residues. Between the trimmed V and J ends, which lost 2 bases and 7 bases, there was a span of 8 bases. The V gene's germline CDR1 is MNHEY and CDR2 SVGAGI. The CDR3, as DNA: TGTGCCAGCAGTTACACGACAGGTGAAGCTTTCTTT. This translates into CASSYTTGEAFF.

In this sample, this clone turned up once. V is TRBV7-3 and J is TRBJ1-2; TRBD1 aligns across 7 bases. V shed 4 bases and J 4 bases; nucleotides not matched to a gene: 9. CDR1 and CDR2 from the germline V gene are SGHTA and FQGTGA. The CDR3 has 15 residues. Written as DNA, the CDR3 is TGTGCCAGCAGCTCAACCGGGACAGAACGCTATGGCTACACCTTC. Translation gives CASSSTGTERYGYTF.

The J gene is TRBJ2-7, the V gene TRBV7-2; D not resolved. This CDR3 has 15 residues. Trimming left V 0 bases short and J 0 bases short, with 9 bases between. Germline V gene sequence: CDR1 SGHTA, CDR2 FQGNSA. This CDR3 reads CASSLAGGDSYEQYF. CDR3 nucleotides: TGTGCCAGCAGCTTAGCTGGCGGAGACTCCTACGAGCAGTACTTC.

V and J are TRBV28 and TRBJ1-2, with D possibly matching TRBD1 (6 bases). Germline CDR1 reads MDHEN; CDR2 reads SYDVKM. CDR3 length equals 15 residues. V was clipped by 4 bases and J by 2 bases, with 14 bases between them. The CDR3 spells CASSSLGGGNYGYTF. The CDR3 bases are TGTGCCAGCAGTTCCCTAGGGGGGGGAAACTATGGCTACACCTTC.

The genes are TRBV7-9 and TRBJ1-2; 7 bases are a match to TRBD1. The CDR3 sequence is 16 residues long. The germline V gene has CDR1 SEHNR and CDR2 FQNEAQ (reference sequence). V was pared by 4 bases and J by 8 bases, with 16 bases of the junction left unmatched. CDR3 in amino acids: CASSSNIRQGKGGYTF. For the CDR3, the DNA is TGTGCCAGCAGCTCCAACATCCGACAGGGCAAGGGAGGCTACACCTTC.

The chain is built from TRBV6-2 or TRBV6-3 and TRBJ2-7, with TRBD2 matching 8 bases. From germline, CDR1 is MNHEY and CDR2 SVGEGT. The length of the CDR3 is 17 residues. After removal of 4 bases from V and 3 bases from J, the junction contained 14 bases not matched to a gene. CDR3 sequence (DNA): TGTGCCAGCAGTTCCCCAAGGGTCGGGACTAGGGGCTACGAGCAGTACTTC. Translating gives CASSSPRVGTRGYEQYF.

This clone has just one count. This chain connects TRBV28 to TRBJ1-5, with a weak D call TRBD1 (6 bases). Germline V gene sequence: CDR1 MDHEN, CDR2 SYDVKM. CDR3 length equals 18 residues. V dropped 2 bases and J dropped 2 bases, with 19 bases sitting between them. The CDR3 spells CASSLPSYREIGNQPQHF. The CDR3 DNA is TGTGCCAGCAGTTTACCTAGTTACAGGGAAATCGGCAATCAGCCCCAGCATTTT.

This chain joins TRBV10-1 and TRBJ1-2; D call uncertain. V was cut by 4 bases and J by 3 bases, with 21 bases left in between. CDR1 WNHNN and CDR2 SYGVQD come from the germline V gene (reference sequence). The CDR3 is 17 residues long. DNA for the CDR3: TGCGCCAGCAGTGCTGGGAGGAAGGGAACAAAGGACTATGGCTACACCTTC. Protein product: CASSAGRKGTKDYGYTF.

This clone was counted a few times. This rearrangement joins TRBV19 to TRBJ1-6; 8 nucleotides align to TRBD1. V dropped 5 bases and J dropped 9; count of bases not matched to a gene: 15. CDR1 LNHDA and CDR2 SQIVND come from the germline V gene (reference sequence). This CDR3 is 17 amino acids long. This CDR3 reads CASSPNETGVRGSPLHF. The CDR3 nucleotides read TGTGCCAGTAGTCCGAACGAGACAGGGGTACGAGGTTCACCCCTCCACTTT. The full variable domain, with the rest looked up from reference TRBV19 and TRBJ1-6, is DGGITQSPKYLFRKEGQNVTLSCEQNLNHDAMYWYRQDPGQGLRLIYYSQIVNDFQKGDIAEGYSVSREKKESFPLTVTSAQKNPTAFYLCASSPNETGVRGSPLHFGNGTRLTVT.

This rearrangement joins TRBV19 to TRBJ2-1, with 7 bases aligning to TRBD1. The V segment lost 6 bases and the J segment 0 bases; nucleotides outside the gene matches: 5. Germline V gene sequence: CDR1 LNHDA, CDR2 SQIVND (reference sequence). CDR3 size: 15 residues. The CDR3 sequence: CASRPSGGSYNEQFF. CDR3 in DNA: TGTGCCAGTAGACCCTCAGGGGGCTCCTACAATGAGCAGTTCTTC. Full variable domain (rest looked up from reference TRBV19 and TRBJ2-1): DGGITQSPKYLFRKEGQNVTLSCEQNLNHDAMYWYRQDPGQGLRLIYYSQIVNDFQKGDIAEGYSVSREKKESFPLTVTSAQKNPTAFYLCASRPSGGSYNEQFFGPGTRLTVL.

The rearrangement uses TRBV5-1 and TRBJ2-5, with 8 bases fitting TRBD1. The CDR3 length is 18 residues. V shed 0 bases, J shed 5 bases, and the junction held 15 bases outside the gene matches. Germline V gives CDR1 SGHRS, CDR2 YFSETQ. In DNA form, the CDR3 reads TGCGCCAGCAGCTTGGGGTCGACCCGAGACAGGGGTTTGGAGACCCAGTACTTC. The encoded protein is CASSLGSTRDRGLETQYF. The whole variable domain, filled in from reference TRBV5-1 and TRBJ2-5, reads KAGVTQTPRYLIKTRGQQVTLSCSPISGHRSVSWYQQTPGQGLQFLFEYFSETQRNKGNFPGRFSGRQFSNSRSEMNVSTLELGDSALYLCASSLGSTRDRGLETQYFGPGTRLLVL.

CDR3 sequence (DNA): TGTGCCAGCAGCTTTTTGGCGGCTAGGGGTGGCGAGCAGTACTTC. This gives the protein CASSFLAARGGEQYF. This chain joins TRBV11-3 and TRBJ2-7; D may be TRBD1 (5 bases). Per germline, CDR1 SGHNT and CDR2 YENEEA. CDR3 length: 15 amino acids. Trimming took 3 bases from V and 6 from J, leaving 18 bases between them.

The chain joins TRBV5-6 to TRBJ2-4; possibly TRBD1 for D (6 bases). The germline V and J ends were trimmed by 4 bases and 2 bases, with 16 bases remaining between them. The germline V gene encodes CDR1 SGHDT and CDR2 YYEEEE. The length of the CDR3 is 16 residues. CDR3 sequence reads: CASSAQGSITKNIQYF. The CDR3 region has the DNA TGTGCCAGCAGCGCACAGGGTAGTATAACCAAAAACATTCAGTACTTC.

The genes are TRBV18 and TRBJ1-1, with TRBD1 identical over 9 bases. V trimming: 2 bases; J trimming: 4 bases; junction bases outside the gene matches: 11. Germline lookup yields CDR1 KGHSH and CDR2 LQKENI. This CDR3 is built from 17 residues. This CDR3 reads CASSPKGQGPLVTEAFF. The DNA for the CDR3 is TGTGCCAGCTCACCAAAAGGACAGGGGCCCTTGGTCACTGAAGCTTTCTTT.

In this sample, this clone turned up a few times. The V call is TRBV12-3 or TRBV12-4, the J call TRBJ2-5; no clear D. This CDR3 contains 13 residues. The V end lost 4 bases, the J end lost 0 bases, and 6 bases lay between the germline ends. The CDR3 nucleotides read TGTGCCAGCAGTTCCATGTACCAAGAGACCCAGTACTTC. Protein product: CASSSMYQETQYF.

CDR3 DNA: TGTGCCAGCAGTTTTGGCCTCCGGGACATGTCCTACGAGCAGTACTTC. Translating gives CASSFGLRDMSYEQYF. The J gene is TRBJ2-7, the V gene TRBV28, with D possibly being TRBD1 (6 bases). Trimming cost V 3 bases and J 1 base, with 16 bases left between them. The germline CDR1 and CDR2 sequences are MDHEN and SYDVKM. There are 16 residues in the CDR3.

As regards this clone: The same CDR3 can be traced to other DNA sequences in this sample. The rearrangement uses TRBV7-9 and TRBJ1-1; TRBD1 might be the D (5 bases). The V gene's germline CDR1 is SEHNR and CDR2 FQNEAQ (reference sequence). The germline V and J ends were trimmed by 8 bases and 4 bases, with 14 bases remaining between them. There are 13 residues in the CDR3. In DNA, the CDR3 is TGTGCCAGCGGTCAGGGCCTGGGCACTGAAGCTTTCTTT. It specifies CASGQGLGTEAFF.

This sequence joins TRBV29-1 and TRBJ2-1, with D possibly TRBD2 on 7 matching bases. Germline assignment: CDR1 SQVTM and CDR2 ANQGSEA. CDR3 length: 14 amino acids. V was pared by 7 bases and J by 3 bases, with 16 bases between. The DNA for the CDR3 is TGCAGCGCCGTGGGGGGGCTAGACTACAATGAGCAGTTCTTC. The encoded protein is CSAVGGLDYNEQFF.

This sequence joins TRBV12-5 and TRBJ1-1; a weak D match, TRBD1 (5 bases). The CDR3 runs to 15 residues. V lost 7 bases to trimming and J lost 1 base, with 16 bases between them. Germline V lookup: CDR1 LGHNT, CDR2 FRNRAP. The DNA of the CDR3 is TGTGCTAGTGTTCAAGGGGCCCCTCGGAACACTGAAGCTTTCTTT. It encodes CASVQGAPRNTEAFF.

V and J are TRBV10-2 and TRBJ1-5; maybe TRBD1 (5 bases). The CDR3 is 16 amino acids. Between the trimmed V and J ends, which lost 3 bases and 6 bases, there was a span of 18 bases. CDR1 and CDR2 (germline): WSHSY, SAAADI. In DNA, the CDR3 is TGCGCCAGCAGTGAACTTGACGGACAACGACGTCAGCCCCAGCATTTT. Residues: CASSELDGQRRQPQHF.

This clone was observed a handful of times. The CDR3 nucleotides read TGTGCCAGCAATATGGACAGGGGGCTCAATCAGCCCCAGCATTTT. It codes for CASNMDRGLNQPQHF. The rearrangement links TRBV6-6 to TRBJ1-5, with 11 bases fitting TRBD1. The J segment lost 3 bases and the V segment lost 7 bases, leaving 5 bases of the junction unmatched. The CDR3 is 15 residues long. Germline-derived CDR1 and CDR2 are MNHNY and SVGAGI (reference sequence).

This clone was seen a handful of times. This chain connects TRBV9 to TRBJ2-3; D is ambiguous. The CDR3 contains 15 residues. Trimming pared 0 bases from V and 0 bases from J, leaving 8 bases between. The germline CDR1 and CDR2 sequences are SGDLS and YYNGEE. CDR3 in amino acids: CASSVGVGSTDTQYF. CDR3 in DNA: TGTGCCAGCAGCGTAGGTGTCGGGAGCACAGATACGCAGTATTTT.

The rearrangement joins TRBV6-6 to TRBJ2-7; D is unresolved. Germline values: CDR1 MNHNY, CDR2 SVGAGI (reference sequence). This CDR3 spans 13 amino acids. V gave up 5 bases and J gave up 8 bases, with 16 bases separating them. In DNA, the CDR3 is TGTGCCAGCAGTGCCGGGTCCCGAGGAAAGCAGTACTTC. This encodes CASSAGSRGKQYF.

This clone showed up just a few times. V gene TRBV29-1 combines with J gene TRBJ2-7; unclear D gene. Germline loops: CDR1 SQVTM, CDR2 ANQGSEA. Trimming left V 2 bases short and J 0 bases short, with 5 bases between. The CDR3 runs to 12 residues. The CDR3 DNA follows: TGCAGCGTTGAATTGAGCTCCTACGAGCAGTACTTC. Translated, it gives CSVELSSYEQYF.